The rows below give T cell receptor beta chains drawn from one sample of a study of blood T cell repertoires in COVID-19. Profiled with immunoSEQ multiplex PCR; TCRdb holds only in-frame clones, not every one. This table has approximately 440,000 clones, less than 95% appearing once. The material sequenced was PBMCs or T cells enriched from blood (not recorded which). The receptors stem from a man aged 18 to 30 who had recovered from COVID-19. Each CDR3 is given with its conserved first and last residue. Fields, in order: clone size, V gene, J gene, D gene, CDR3 protein, CDR3 DNA. A D gene is named only where the DNA matches it firmly. The size entry is marked missing in some rows and otherwise reads once, few, many or a size class.

>NA|TRBV10-1|TRBJ2-3|NA
CASSAYSTDTQYF
TGCGCCAGCAGTGCCTACAGCACAGATACGCAGTATTTT
>NA|TRBV28|TRBJ2-2|NA
CASRTQVMTGELFF
TGTGCCAGCAGGACACAGGTTATGACCGGGGAGCTGTTTTTT
>NA|TRBV10-3|TRBJ2-7|NA
CAISGSPGEQYF
TGTGCCATCAGTGGATCCCCCGGCGAGCAGTACTTC
>NA|TRBV27|TRBJ1-4|TRBD1
CASGGQDEKLFF
TGTGCCAGCGGAGGACAGGATGAAAAACTGTTTTTT
>NA|TRBV19|TRBJ2-3|TRBD2
CASSIPRSGSTDTQYF
TGTGCCAGTAGTATCCCCCGTAGCGGGTCCACAGATACGCAGTATTTT
>NA|TRBV11-2|TRBJ1-2|TRBD1
CASRNTGTVYGYTF
TGTGCCAGCAGGAACACCGGGACAGTCTATGGCTACACCTTC
>NA|TRBV3-1/TRBV3-2|TRBJ2-2|NA
CASSQVAGPGELFF
TGTGCCAGCAGCCAAGTCGCAGGGCCCGGGGAGCTGTTTTTT
>NA|TRBV6-6|TRBJ1-1|NA
CASSYSTTENTEAFF
TGTGCCAGCAGTTACTCTACGACAGAAAACACTGAAGCTTTCTTT
>NA|TRBV5-1|TRBJ1-1|TRBD1
CASSVQGAGTEAFF
TGCGCCAGCAGCGTACAGGGGGCAGGGACTGAAGCTTTCTTT
>NA|TRBV5-1|TRBJ1-1|NA
CASSLSRRNTEAFF
TGCGCCAGCAGCTTATCGAGAAGGAACACTGAAGCTTTCTTT
>NA|TRBV4-1|TRBJ1-3|TRBD1
CASSRPGQGRNTIYF
TGCGCCAGCAGCCGGCCGGGACAGGGACGAAACACCATATATTTT
>NA|TRBV5-6|TRBJ1-2|TRBD1
CASSFSGTAAIGGYTF
TGTGCCAGCAGCTTCTCGGGGACAGCCGCGATTGGAGGCTACACCTTC
>NA|TRBV4-1|TRBJ1-6|NA
CASSQLGGALNSPLHF
TGCGCCAGCAGCCAGTTGGGGGGGGCTTTGAATTCACCCCTCCACTTT
>NA|TRBV5-1|TRBJ1-1|TRBD1
CASSLSGQGSVGEAFF
TGCGCCAGCAGCTTGTCGGGACAGGGAAGCGTCGGTGAAGCTTTCTTT
>few|TRBV28|TRBJ1-5|TRBD1
CASTTGGRNQPQHF
TGTGCCAGCACGACAGGGGGCAGGAATCAGCCCCAGCATTTT
>NA|TRBV11-2|TRBJ2-1|TRBD2
CASTPQSGSGEQFF
TGTGCCAGCACCCCACAGAGCGGGAGTGGGGAGCAGTTCTTC
>NA|TRBV30|TRBJ1-5|TRBD1
CAWGTGMNQPQHF
TGTGCCTGGGGGACAGGGATGAATCAGCCCCAGCATTTT
>NA|TRBV30|TRBJ2-1|TRBD2
CAGSGRVSYNEQFF
TGTGCCGGGAGCGGGAGGGTCTCCTACAATGAGCAGTTCTTC
>NA|TRBV5-4|TRBJ2-7|TRBD1
CASSLNRDRVNEQYF
TGTGCCAGCAGCTTAAACCGGGACAGGGTCAACGAGCAGTACTTC